The 27 T cell receptor beta chains presented below share a single source sample, sequenced in a study of blood T cell repertoires in COVID-19. The table came from immunoSEQ multiplex PCR; TCRdb's copy has only in-frame clones and leaves some out. This table holds about 100,000 clones, about 77% found once. Sequenced input: peripheral blood. The receptors stem from a woman aged 70-85 years with acute or convalescent COVID-19.

The chain combines TRBV29-1 with TRBJ1-1; D is ambiguous. CDR3 length equals 13 residues. In germline, CDR1 is SQVTM, CDR2 ANQGSEA. Trimming removed 5 bases at V and 5 bases at J, with 15 bases between. In nucleotides, the CDR3 is TGCAGCGTTCGAGACCTGGCCGGGACTGAAGCTTTCTTT. This translates into CSVRDLAGTEAFF.

The chain couples TRBV3-1 (or the pseudogene TRBV3-2) to TRBJ1-2, with D maybe TRBD1 (5 bases). V lost 0 bases, J lost 8 bases, and 19 bases lay in between. Germline V gene sequence: CDR1 LGHDT, CDR2 YNNKEL (reference sequence). The CDR3 is 16 residues long. The CDR3 DNA sequence: TGTGCCAGCAGCCAAGAAGGGAGGGAAGGGGTCGGAGGCTACACCTTC. It translates to CASSQEGREGVGGYTF.

The chain links TRBV5-1 to TRBJ2-1; D possibly corresponds to TRBD1 (7 bases). The CDR3 totals 13 residues. Germline CDR1 and CDR2: SGHRS and YFSETQ. V dropped 7 bases and J dropped 6 bases, with 14 bases sitting between them. CDR3 coding DNA: TGCGCCAGCTCCAGGGGGGTAGGCAATGAGCAGTTCTTC. This sequence encodes CASSRGVGNEQFF.

The chain is built from TRBV10-3 and TRBJ1-4; TRBD1 matches 7 bases. Looked up from germline, CDR1 is ENHRY and CDR2 is SYGVKD. The V segment lost 10 bases and the J segment 4 bases; nucleotides outside the gene matches: 12. The CDR3 covers 15 residues. Here the CDR3 reads CATAMRDSDNEKLFF. As DNA, the CDR3 is TGTGCCACCGCCATGCGGGACAGCGATAATGAAAAACTGTTTTTT.

As for this clone: At one end the junction does not follow the germline gene, possibly because of a read error. The chain is built from TRBV7-2 and TRBJ1-3, with D tentatively TRBD1 (6 bases). Germline V gives CDR1 SGHTA, CDR2 FQGNSA. The CDR3 has 13 amino acids. DNA for the CDR3: TGTGCCAGCAGCTTAGAAGGGGGAAAGACCATATATTTT. Translating it yields CASSLEGGKTIYF.

The chain is built from TRBV19 and TRBJ1-5; tentatively, D is TRBD1 (6 bases). The V gene lost 5 bases and the J gene lost 4 bases, with 24 bases spanning the gap. Germline CDR1 is LNHDA and CDR2 is SQIVND (reference sequence). CDR3 length: 18 amino acids. The CDR3 coding sequence is TGTGCCAGTAGTGACCAGGGGCCTTACCCCCCCTCAAATCAGCCCCAGCATTTT. It encodes CASSDQGPYPPSNQPQHF.

The chain couples TRBV10-2 to TRBJ1-4, with D perhaps TRBD1 (5 bases). Trimming took 4 bases from V and 0 from J, leaving 9 bases between them. This CDR3 has 15 residues. Germline-derived CDR1 and CDR2 are WSHSY and SAAADI. CDR3 nucleotide sequence: TGCGCCAGCAGTGGGACGGGGGCAACTAATGAAAAACTGTTTTTT. Protein: CASSGTGATNEKLFF.

This chain uses TRBV5-1 with TRBJ2-1; 11 bases map to TRBD1. The ends lost 4 bases at V and 0 bases at J; junction bases unmatched: 6. CDR1 SGHRS and CDR2 YFSETQ come from the germline V gene. The CDR3 spans 17 residues. The CDR3 spells CASSGGQGVTSYNEQFF. Written as DNA, the CDR3 is TGCGCCAGCAGCGGGGGACAGGGGGTCACCTCCTACAATGAGCAGTTCTTC.

In this sample, this clone turned up once. The CDR3, as DNA: TGCAGCGTTGGGAAGGACATTTACAATGAGCAGTTCTTC. Its translation is CSVGKDIYNEQFF. This chain connects TRBV29-1 to TRBJ2-1; possibly TRBD1 for D (5 bases). The CDR3 length is 13 residues. Deletions cut 4 bases from V and 4 bases from J, with 11 bases between. Germline CDR1 and CDR2: SQVTM and ANQGSEA.

This chain joins TRBV2 and TRBJ2-1, with D possibly matching TRBD2 (5 bases). The germline V gene has CDR1 SNHLY and CDR2 FYNNEI. The CDR3 is made up of 15 amino acids. Trimming removed 1 base from V and 8 bases from J, with 15 bases in between. The CDR3 sequence is CASSEGGLREYEQFF. DNA of the CDR3: TGTGCCAGCAGTGAAGGAGGGTTGAGGGAATATGAGCAGTTCTTC.

The rearrangement uses TRBV18 and TRBJ2-5; possibly TRBD2 for D (5 bases). Germline-derived CDR1 and CDR2 are KGHSH and LQKENI. The V end lost 10 bases, the J end lost 2 bases, and 17 bases lay between the germline ends. This CDR3 comprises 14 residues. CDR3 sequence (DNA): TGTGCCACCCGAGGGCCGAACCCTCAAGAGACCCAGTACTTC. Its translation: CATRGPNPQETQYF. The whole variable domain, filled in from reference TRBV18 and TRBJ2-5, reads NAGVMQNPRHLVRRRGQEARLRCSPMKGHSHVYWYRQLPEEGLKFMVYLQKENIIDESGMPKERFSAEFPKEGPSILRIQQVVRGDSAAYFCATRGPNPQETQYFGPGTRLLVL.

This chain uses TRBV9 with TRBJ1-2; the D is unclear. V dropped 4 bases and J dropped 3 bases, with 13 bases sitting between them. Germline CDR1 SGDLS, CDR2 YYNGEE. The CDR3 consists of 14 residues. The DNA for the CDR3 is TGTGCCAGCAGCACACAATCAGGATACTATGGCTACACCTTC. Amino acids: CASSTQSGYYGYTF.

The rearrangement links TRBV4-1 to TRBJ1-4; no reliable D call. Germline CDR1 is MGHRA and CDR2 is YSYEKL. The CDR3 covers 15 residues. The V end lost 4 bases, the J end lost 4 bases, and 13 bases lay between the germline ends. This chain's CDR3 is CASSPQEGLNEKLFF. Here the CDR3 DNA reads TGCGCCAGCAGCCCTCAGGAAGGCCTTAATGAAAAACTGTTTTTT.

This rearrangement joins TRBV6-4 to TRBJ1-2; no reliable D call. The germline V gene encodes CDR1 MRHNA and CDR2 SNTAGT. Trimming pared 10 bases from V and 2 bases from J, leaving 11 bases between. The CDR3 spans 12 residues. CDR3 sequence reads: CATRDGNYGYTF. The CDR3 DNA follows: TGTGCCACCAGAGACGGCAACTATGGCTACACCTTC.

The chain couples TRBV5-1 to TRBJ2-5; TRBD1 agrees at 12 bases. Germline V lookup: CDR1 SGHRS, CDR2 YFSETQ. Trimming took 7 bases from V and 4 from J; bases not matched to a gene: 8. The CDR3 runs to 15 residues. The CDR3: CASLPGTGGSETQYF. The CDR3 coding sequence is TGCGCCAGCCTACCCGGGACAGGGGGCTCAGAGACCCAGTACTTC.

The gene calls are TRBV12-5 and TRBJ2-5; unclear D gene. CDR1 is LGHNT and CDR2 is FRNRAP in the germline V gene. The CDR3 is 14 residues long. The V and J ends lost 4 bases and 4 bases respectively, with 13 bases between them. The CDR3 loop reads CASGYANTAETQYF. In nucleotides, the CDR3 is TGTGCTAGTGGTTACGCCAATACTGCAGAGACCCAGTACTTC.

The chain couples TRBV19 to TRBJ1-5; no definite D call. V lost 4 bases and J lost 0, with 7 bases in between. The CDR3 totals 14 residues. Germline CDR1 and CDR2: LNHDA and SQIVND (reference sequence). The CDR3: CASSNQNSNQPQHF. In DNA form, the CDR3 reads TGTGCCAGTAGTAACCAGAATAGCAATCAGCCCCAGCATTTT.

The CDR3 loop reads CASSRGGFQETQYF. The CDR3 DNA follows: TGTGCCAGCAGTCGAGGGGGATTTCAAGAGACCCAGTACTTC. This chain uses TRBV11-2 with TRBJ2-5; D possibly corresponds to TRBD1 (6 bases). The CDR3 runs to 14 residues. Germline CDR1 is SGHAT and CDR2 is FQNNGV. V lost 6 bases and J lost 2, with 13 bases in between.

This clone was seen only once. This chain connects TRBV25-1 to TRBJ2-1, with 9 bases matching TRBD1. This CDR3 is 11 amino acids long. Germline V CDR1 and CDR2: MGHDK, SYGVNS. The V segment lost 8 bases and the J segment 16 bases; nucleotides outside the gene matches: 9. CDR3 amino acids: CASSRQGGIFF. In DNA, the CDR3 is TGTGCCAGCTCCCGACAGGGGGGGATCTTCTTC.

The chain recombines TRBV5-1 with TRBJ1-1, with TRBD1 matching 11 bases. This CDR3 region has 15 residues. Germline V gene data show CDR1 as SGHRS and CDR2 as YFSETQ. The junction had 6 bases not matched to a gene; V was cut back by 4 bases and J by 4 bases. The DNA of the CDR3 is TGCGCCAGCAGCAGGGACAGGGGGATGGTCACTGAAGCTTTCTTT. Protein sequence: CASSRDRGMVTEAFF.

This clone was seen once. The gene calls are TRBV6-1 and TRBJ1-4; 8 nucleotides align to TRBD1. The germline V gene encodes CDR1 MNHNS and CDR2 SASEGT. This CDR3 comprises 16 residues. Germline trimming cut 2 bases from V and 1 base from J; bases unmatched to any gene: 3. CDR3 region: CASSELQGGTNEKLFF. CDR3 in DNA: TGTGCCAGCAGTGAATTACAGGGGGGAACTAATGAAAAACTGTTTTTT.

The chain employs TRBV19 and TRBJ2-3, with D perhaps TRBD2 (6 bases). The germline V gene has CDR1 LNHDA and CDR2 SQIVND (reference sequence). This CDR3 contains 15 residues. Trimming cost V 7 bases and J 0 bases, with 14 bases left between them. Here the CDR3 reads CASTGLMSSTDTQYF. The CDR3 region has the DNA TGTGCCAGTACCGGACTAATGTCTAGCACAGATACGCAGTATTTT.

This clone was counted a single time. The chain has TRBV9 and TRBJ2-3, with D tentatively TRBD2 (6 bases). Germline loops: CDR1 SGDLS, CDR2 YYNGEE. Trimming removed 0 bases at V and 2 bases at J, with 13 bases between. The CDR3 is made up of 16 amino acids. The CDR3 nucleotides read TGTGCCAGCAGCGTAGCGGGAGAGACTTACACAGATACGCAGTATTTT. This translates into CASSVAGETYTDTQYF.

The chain is built from TRBV4-1 and TRBJ1-2; 7 positions match TRBD1. V shed 1 base and J 0 bases; nucleotides not matched to a gene: 5. In germline, CDR1 is MGHRA, CDR2 YSYEKL. The CDR3 covers 16 residues. The CDR3 spells CASSQVTGAPNYGYTF. In DNA form, the CDR3 reads TGCGCCAGCAGCCAAGTAACAGGGGCCCCTAACTATGGCTACACCTTC.

The chain carries TRBV5-5 and TRBJ1-1; 7 nucleotides line up with TRBD1. Unmatched junction bases numbered 10, after V lost 4 bases and J lost 1 base. The CDR3 sequence is 16 residues long. The germline CDR1 and CDR2 sequences are SGHKS and YYEKEE (reference sequence). The CDR3 sequence is CASSQGTDSRNTEAFF. CDR3 DNA sequence: TGTGCCAGCAGCCAAGGGACAGATTCTAGGAACACTGAAGCTTTCTTT.

The rearrangement uses TRBV18 and TRBJ2-3; the D is unclear. CDR3 size: 13 residues. Germline V gene data show CDR1 as KGHSH and CDR2 as LQKENI. V was clipped by 4 bases and J by 1 base, with 6 bases between them. The CDR3 DNA follows: TGTGCCAGCTCACGGGCCGGCACAGATACGCAGTATTTT. Encoded protein: CASSRAGTDTQYF. Full variable domain (rest looked up from reference TRBV18 and TRBJ2-3): NAGVMQNPRHLVRRRGQEARLRCSPMKGHSHVYWYRQLPEEGLKFMVYLQKENIIDESGMPKERFSAEFPKEGPSILRIQQVVRGDSAAYFCASSRAGTDTQYFGPGTRLTVL.

The chain links TRBV7-9 to TRBJ2-4; no clear D. CDR3 size: 13 residues. The germline gives CDR1 SEHNR, CDR2 FQNEAQ (reference sequence). The ends were cut back, 5 bases at V and 5 bases at J, with 10 bases in the middle. The CDR3 DNA sequence: TGTGCCAGCAGCCTCGGCAGCGAAAACATTCAGTACTTC. Translating it yields CASSLGSENIQYF.